This passage covers 26 T cell receptor beta chains from one sample sequenced in a study of shared clonotypes between healthy human individuals. Generated by immunoSEQ multiplex PCR, the TCRdb table keeps only in-frame clones and is missing some. This sample has approximately 700,000 clones, with less than 80% found just once. Sequencing was done on a sample of memory CD4+ T cells sorted from blood. The sample's subset: CD45RA-negative fraction. These receptors originate from a woman aged 25-40 years in good health.

This chain uses TRBV19 with TRBJ2-3, with TRBD2 as a possible D gene (6 bases). CDR1 and CDR2 from the germline V gene are LNHDA and SQIVND (reference sequence). V was clipped by 5 bases and J by 1 base, with 16 bases between them. The CDR3 is made up of 16 amino acids. CDR3 loop: CASSYGAGLGTDTQYF. In nucleotides, the CDR3 is TGTGCCAGTAGTTATGGCGCGGGGCTGGGCACAGATACGCAGTATTTT.

This clone was counted many times. Other DNA sequences in this specimen translate into the identical CDR3. The genes are TRBV5-1 and TRBJ2-2; D gene unclear. V dropped 5 bases and J dropped 7 bases, with 18 bases sitting between them. CDR3 length equals 15 residues. CDR1 is SGHRS, CDR2 YFSETQ, per germline. CDR3 protein: CASRPTTGSYGELFF. In nucleotides, the CDR3 is TGCGCCAGCAGACCGACCACCGGGTCTTACGGGGAGCTGTTTTTT.

This clone was recorded only once. V is TRBV5-1 and J is TRBJ2-1; D unclear. V was pared by 5 bases and J by 9 bases, with 12 bases between. The CDR3 spans 12 residues. Germline CDR1 is SGHRS and CDR2 is YFSETQ. The CDR3 DNA is TGCGCCAGCAGTGGCCCCCCGGGTGAGCAGTTCTTC. Protein: CASSGPPGEQFF.

The V call is TRBV28, the J call TRBJ1-1; 9 bases align to TRBD1. There are 16 residues in the CDR3. V shed 9 bases and J 3 bases; nucleotides not matched to a gene: 14. Germline-derived CDR1 and CDR2 are MDHEN and SYDVKM. CDR3 loop: CASFSGTGIVYTEAFF. The CDR3 nucleotides read TGTGCCAGTTTCTCCGGGACAGGGATAGTGTACACTGAAGCTTTCTTT. Full variable domain (rest looked up from reference TRBV28 and TRBJ1-1): DVKVTQSSRYLVKRTGEKVFLECVQDMDHENMFWYRQDPGLGLRLIYFSYDVKMKEKGDIPEGYSVSREKKERFSLILESASTNQTSMYLCASFSGTGIVYTEAFFGQGTRLTVV.

The chain recombines TRBV29-1 with TRBJ2-1; D is unclear. Trimming pared 5 bases from V and 0 bases from J, leaving 11 bases between. The CDR3 totals 14 residues. CDR1 and CDR2 (germline): SQVTM, ANQGSEA. The CDR3 coding sequence is TGCAGCGTTTCCCACTGGCGCTCCTACAATGAGCAGTTCTTC. It is translated as CSVSHWRSYNEQFF.

The J gene is TRBJ2-7, the V gene TRBV28; no clear D. This CDR3 is 11 amino acids long. V lost 5 bases to trimming and J lost 3 bases, with 5 bases between them. From germline, CDR1 is MDHEN and CDR2 SYDVKM. The CDR3 sequence: CASSKRYEQYF. CDR3 nucleotides: TGTGCCAGCAGTAAGCGCTACGAGCAGTACTTC.

The chain recombines TRBV5-1 with TRBJ1-4; D not resolved. Germline V gene lookup returns CDR1 SGHRS and CDR2 YFSETQ. Trimming stripped 0 bases from V and 8 bases from J, with 17 bases between. The CDR3 length is 16 residues. The CDR3 nucleotides read TGCGCCAGCAGCTTGGCCCAGGCCCCAGGATACGAAAAACTGTTTTTT. Residues: CASSLAQAPGYEKLFF.

This clone appeared a few times. The same CDR3 can be traced to other DNA sequences in this sample. V is TRBV6-1 and J is TRBJ2-7, with TRBD1 identical over 9 bases. This CDR3 has 15 amino acids. V dropped 5 bases and J dropped 1; count of bases not matched to a gene: 6. Germline CDR1 MNHNS, CDR2 SASEGT. CDR3 residues: CASSNRQGGSYEQYF. CDR3 DNA: TGTGCCAGCAGTAACCGACAGGGGGGGTCCTACGAGCAGTACTTC.

The chain employs TRBV5-4 and TRBJ2-6; 10 nucleotides agree with TRBD2. The V gene's germline CDR1 is SGHNT and CDR2 YYREEE (reference sequence). V lost 6 bases and J lost 2; bases outside the gene matches: 14. The CDR3 totals 19 residues. The CDR3 nucleotides read TGTGCCAGCAACCGGAGGGCTAGCGGGAGTGGGGCTGGGGCCAACGTCCTGACTTTC. Translation: CASNRRASGSGAGANVLTF. Full variable domain (remainder filled in from reference TRBV5-4 and TRBJ2-6): ETGVTQSPTHLIKTRGQQVTLRCSSQSGHNTVSWYQQALGQGPQFIFQYYREEENGRGNFPPRFSGLQFPNYSSELNVNALELDDSALYLCASNRRASGSGAGANVLTFGAGSRLTVL.

This clone has a handful of counts. Written as DNA, the CDR3 is TGTGCCAGCAGTTTATCGACTAGCGGGAGCTCCTACGAGCAGTACTTC. Its protein product is CASSLSTSGSSYEQYF. This sequence joins TRBV27 and TRBJ2-7, with 12 bases matching TRBD2. The CDR3 is 16 residues long. The germline CDR1 and CDR2 sequences are MNHEY and SMNVEV (reference sequence). J lost 0 bases, V lost 0 bases, and 0 bases had no gene match.

V usage is TRBV28 and J usage is TRBJ1-1; possibly TRBD1 for D (5 bases). Germline CDR1 is MDHEN and CDR2 is SYDVKM. This CDR3 comprises 16 residues. The V gene lost 3 bases and the J gene lost 3 bases, with 17 bases spanning the gap. The CDR3 here is CASSFSQGMLYTEAFF. Here the CDR3 DNA reads TGTGCCAGCAGTTTTTCGCAGGGAATGCTTTACACTGAAGCTTTCTTT.

V and J are TRBV7-2 and TRBJ2-1, with 9 bases that match TRBD2. V lost 1 base, J lost 11 bases, and 9 bases stayed unmatched. This CDR3 has 15 amino acids. The germline CDR1 and CDR2 sequences are SGHTA and FQGNSA. The CDR3 reads CASSLGREGRTKQFF. CDR3 DNA sequence: TGTGCCAGCAGCTTAGGGCGGGAGGGCCGGACCAAGCAGTTCTTC. Variable domain in full (rest from reference TRBV7-2 and TRBJ2-1): GAGVSQSPSNKVTEKGKDVELRCDPISGHTALYWYRQSLGQGLEFLIYFQGNSAPDKSGLPSDRFSAERTGGSVSTLTIQRTQQEDSAVYLCASSLGREGRTKQFFGPGTRLTVL.

This sequence joins TRBV5-4 and TRBJ1-2; D remains unclear. The V and J ends lost 4 bases and 5 bases respectively, with 15 bases between them. The CDR3 is 14 residues long. Per the germline V gene, CDR1 is SGHNT and CDR2 is YYREEE (reference sequence). The CDR3: CASSPKTDFYGYTF. The CDR3 DNA reads as TGTGCCAGCAGCCCCAAGACGGATTTTTATGGCTACACCTTC.

This rearrangement joins TRBV2 to TRBJ1-2; tentative D call: TRBD1 (5 bases). Germline V lookup: CDR1 SNHLY, CDR2 FYNNEI. The CDR3 is 15 amino acids. V dropped 6 bases and J dropped 2 bases, with 16 bases sitting between them. The CDR3 DNA sequence: TGTGCCAGCAGAGTAGAACAGGTCTCCAACTATGGCTACACCTTC. Translating gives CASRVEQVSNYGYTF.

The V gene is TRBV7-9, the J gene TRBJ2-2; 11 bases agree with TRBD1. The CDR3 contains 17 residues. V lost 5 bases, J lost 5 bases, and 10 bases stayed unmatched. Per the germline V gene, CDR1 is SEHNR and CDR2 is FQNEAQ (reference sequence). The DNA for the CDR3 is TGTGCCAGCAGCCGGACAGGGGGCGTAACGGGGACCGGGGAGCTGTTTTTT. Its protein product is CASSRTGGVTGTGELFF.

This clone occurred once. The chain joins TRBV7-2 to TRBJ2-5, with 7 bases matching TRBD2. Looked up from germline, CDR1 is SGHTA and CDR2 is FQGNSA. The CDR3 is made up of 13 amino acids. Trimming cost V 4 bases and J 4 bases; bases outside gene matches: 3. Written as DNA, the CDR3 is TGTGCCAGCAGCTCGACGGGGGGAGAGACCCAGTACTTC. It yields the protein CASSSTGGETQYF.

V gene TRBV10-3 combines with J gene TRBJ2-7, with 10 bases identical to TRBD2. CDR1 ENHRY and CDR2 SYGVKD come from the germline V gene. Losses at the gene ends were 10 bases for V and 0 bases for J; bases not matched to a gene: 9. The CDR3 is 15 residues long. CDR3 nucleotides: TGTGCCACCAACTCTAGCGGGAGTTGCTCCTACGAGCAGTACTTC. Translating it yields CATNSSGSCSYEQYF.

This sequence joins TRBV30 and TRBJ2-1, with D unclear. Trimming left V 4 bases short and J 6 bases short, with 10 bases between. Germline-derived CDR1 and CDR2 are GTSNPN and SVGIG (reference sequence). The CDR3 consists of 12 residues. CDR3 protein: CAWKGQSNEQFF. In DNA, the CDR3 is TGTGCCTGGAAAGGCCAGTCCAATGAGCAGTTCTTC. The full variable domain, in which reference TRBV30 and TRBJ2-1 provide the parts outside the CDR3, is SQTIHQWPATLVQPVGSPLSLECTVEGTSNPNLYWYRQAAGRGLQLLFYSVGIGQISSEVPQNLSASRPQDRQFILSSKKLLLSDSGFYLCAWKGQSNEQFFGPGTRLTVL.

V is TRBV5-1 and J is TRBJ2-3; D unresolved. This CDR3 has 16 amino acids. Germline lookup yields CDR1 SGHRS and CDR2 YFSETQ. The germline V and J ends were trimmed by 4 bases and 1 base, with 16 bases remaining between them. CDR3 DNA: TGCGCCAGCAGCCCGGGCCTCACTTCGGGCACAGATACGCAGTATTTT. As protein: CASSPGLTSGTDTQYF.

This clone was counted a few times. V gene TRBV7-2 combines with J gene TRBJ2-5; TRBD1 agrees at 7 bases. Unmatched junction bases numbered 6, after V lost 4 bases and J lost 4 bases. This CDR3 is 14 amino acids long. Germline CDR1 is SGHTA and CDR2 is FQGNSA. CDR3 amino acids: CASSSRGLLETQYF. CDR3 coding DNA: TGTGCCAGCAGCTCGAGGGGGCTCCTAGAGACCCAGTACTTC.

Concerning this clone itself: The same CDR3 is also encoded by other DNA sequences in this sample. The rearrangement joins TRBV5-1 to TRBJ1-1, with D hard to call. The CDR3 spans 13 residues. In germline, CDR1 is SGHRS, CDR2 YFSETQ. Trimming stripped 0 bases from V and 1 base from J, with 4 bases between. The CDR3 DNA is TGCGCCAGCAGCTTGGCCAGGAACACTGAAGCTTTCTTT. This codes for CASSLARNTEAFF.

The sample holds many counts of this clone. The chain combines TRBV7-9 with TRBJ1-1; 8 bases fit TRBD1. The germline gives CDR1 SEHNR, CDR2 FQNEAQ (reference sequence). This CDR3 region has 18 residues. V was pared by 2 bases and J by 0 bases, with 11 bases of the junction left unmatched. The CDR3 is CASSLMIVGQGMNTEAFF. The CDR3 DNA sequence: TGTGCCAGCAGCTTAATGATTGTAGGACAGGGCATGAACACTGAAGCTTTCTTT.

The V gene is TRBV6-1, the J gene TRBJ1-1; unclear D gene. V was pared by 2 bases and J by 6 bases, with 13 bases between. Germline V gene lookup returns CDR1 MNHNS and CDR2 SASEGT. This CDR3 spans 14 amino acids. For the CDR3, the DNA is TGTGCCAGCAGTGAAAGAGGAACTAATGCTGAAGCTTTCTTT. The encoded protein is CASSERGTNAEAFF.

The chain has TRBV21-1 and TRBJ1-5; the D segment call TRBD1 is taken from the table without a DNA check. TRBV21-1 is an annotated pseudogene. CDR3 size: 18 residues. CDR3 sequence (DNA): TGTGCCAGCAGCCAGGGGCACAGGGGGCGCGGTCGCAATCAGCCCCAGCATTTT. This encodes CASSQGHRGRGRNQPQHF.

This rearrangement joins TRBV6-1 to TRBJ1-2; 9 positions match TRBD1. This CDR3 region has 15 residues. V was clipped by 2 bases and J by 4 bases; unmatched bases: 5. Germline V gene data show CDR1 as MNHNS and CDR2 as SASEGT. The CDR3 protein is CASSEYWTGVYGYTF. The CDR3 DNA follows: TGTGCCAGCAGTGAATATTGGACAGGGGTCTATGGCTACACCTTC.

The chain links TRBV11-2 to TRBJ2-7; D perhaps matches TRBD1 (5 bases). Germline values: CDR1 SGHAT, CDR2 FQNNGV. The CDR3 contains 14 residues. V lost 1 base, J lost 3 bases, and 10 bases lay in between. CDR3 protein: CASSLAPQGYEQYF. As DNA, the CDR3 is TGTGCCAGCAGCTTAGCCCCTCAGGGCTACGAGCAGTACTTC.